This T cell receptor (beta chain) was captured by sequencing in a study of cytomegalovirus exposure and HLA in healthy donors. V lost 2 bases and J lost 4; bases outside the gene matches: 5. CDR1 is SGHNT, CDR2 YYREEE, per germline (reference sequence). CDR3 size: 14 residues. The assay was immunoSEQ multiplex PCR, and TCRdb's table has in-frame clones only and misses some. The data hold 150,000 or so clones, with 80% to 90% observed a single time. As concerns this clone: Its antigen is undetermined.

Study-level results: According to a subsequent analysis, TCR clusters identified in the first cohort showed a tendency to co-occur across the roughly 120 validation repertoires. Researchers reported that a few CMV-associated chains were confirmed in vitro as CMV antigen-specific. Cytomegalovirus association was assigned to around 150 TCR beta chains.

The donors were in the roughly 120-subject validation cohort, distinct from the roughly 670-subject first cohort. The rearrangement links TRBV5-4 to TRBJ2-7, with 8 bases aligning to TRBD1. The sequence derives from a man aged 18 to 30 in good health and CMV-seropositive. Sequencing was done on a sample of PBMCs. The CDR3 DNA reads TGTGCCAGCAGCTTCAGGGGGCGGGATTACGAGCAGTACTTC. Its translation: CASSFRGRDYEQYF.